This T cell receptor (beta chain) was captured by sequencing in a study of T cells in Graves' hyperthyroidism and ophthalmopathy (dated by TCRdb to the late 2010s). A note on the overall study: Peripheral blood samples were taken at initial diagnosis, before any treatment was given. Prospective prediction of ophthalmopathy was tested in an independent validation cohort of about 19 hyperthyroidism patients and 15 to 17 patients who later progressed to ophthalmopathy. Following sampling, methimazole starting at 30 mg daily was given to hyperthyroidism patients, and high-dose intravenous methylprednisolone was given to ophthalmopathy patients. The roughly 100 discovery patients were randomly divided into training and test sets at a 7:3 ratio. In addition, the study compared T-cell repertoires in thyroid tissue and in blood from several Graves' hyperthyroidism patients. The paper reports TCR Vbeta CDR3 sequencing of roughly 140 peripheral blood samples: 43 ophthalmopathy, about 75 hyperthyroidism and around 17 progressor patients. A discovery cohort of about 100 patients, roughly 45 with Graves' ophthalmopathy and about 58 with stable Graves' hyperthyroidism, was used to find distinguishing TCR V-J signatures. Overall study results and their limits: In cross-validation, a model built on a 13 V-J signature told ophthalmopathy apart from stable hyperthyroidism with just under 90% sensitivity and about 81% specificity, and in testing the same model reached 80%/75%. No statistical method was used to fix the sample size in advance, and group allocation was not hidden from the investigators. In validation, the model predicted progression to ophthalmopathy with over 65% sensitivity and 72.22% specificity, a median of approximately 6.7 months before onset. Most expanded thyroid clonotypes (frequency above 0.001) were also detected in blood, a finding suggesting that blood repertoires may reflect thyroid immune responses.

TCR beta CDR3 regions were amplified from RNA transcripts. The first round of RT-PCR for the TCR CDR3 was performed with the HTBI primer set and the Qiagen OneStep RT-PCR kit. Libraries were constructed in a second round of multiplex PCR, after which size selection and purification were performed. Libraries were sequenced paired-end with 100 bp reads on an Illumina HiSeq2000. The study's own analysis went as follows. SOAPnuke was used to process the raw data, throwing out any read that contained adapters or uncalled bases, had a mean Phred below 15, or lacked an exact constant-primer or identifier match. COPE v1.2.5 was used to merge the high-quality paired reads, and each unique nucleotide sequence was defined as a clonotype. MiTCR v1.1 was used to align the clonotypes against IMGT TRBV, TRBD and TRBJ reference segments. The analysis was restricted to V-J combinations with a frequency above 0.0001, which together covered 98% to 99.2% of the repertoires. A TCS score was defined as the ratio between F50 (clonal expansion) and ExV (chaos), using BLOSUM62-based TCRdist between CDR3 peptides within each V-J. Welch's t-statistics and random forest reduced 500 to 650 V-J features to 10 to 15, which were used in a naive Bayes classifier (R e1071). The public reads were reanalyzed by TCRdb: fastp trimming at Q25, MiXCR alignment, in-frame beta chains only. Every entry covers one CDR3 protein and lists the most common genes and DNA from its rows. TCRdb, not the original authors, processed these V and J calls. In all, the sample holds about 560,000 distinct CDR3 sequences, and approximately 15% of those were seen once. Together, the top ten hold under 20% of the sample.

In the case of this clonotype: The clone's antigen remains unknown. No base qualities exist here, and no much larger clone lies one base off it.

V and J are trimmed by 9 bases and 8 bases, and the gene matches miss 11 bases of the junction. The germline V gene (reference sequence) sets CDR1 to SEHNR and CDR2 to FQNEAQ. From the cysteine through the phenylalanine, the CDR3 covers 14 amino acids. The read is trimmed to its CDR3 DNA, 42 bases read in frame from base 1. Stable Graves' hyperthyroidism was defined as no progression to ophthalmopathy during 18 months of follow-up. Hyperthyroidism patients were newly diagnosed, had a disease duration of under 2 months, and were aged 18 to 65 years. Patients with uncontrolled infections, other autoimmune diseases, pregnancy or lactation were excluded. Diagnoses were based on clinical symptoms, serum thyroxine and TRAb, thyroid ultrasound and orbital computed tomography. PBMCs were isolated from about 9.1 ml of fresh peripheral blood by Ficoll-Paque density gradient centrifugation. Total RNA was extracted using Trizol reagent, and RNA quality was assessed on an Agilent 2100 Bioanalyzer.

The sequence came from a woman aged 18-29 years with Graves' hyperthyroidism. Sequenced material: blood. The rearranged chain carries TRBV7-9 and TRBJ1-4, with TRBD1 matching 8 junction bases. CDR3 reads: CASLDRGGNEKLFF. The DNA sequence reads TGTGCCAGTCTCGACAGGGGAGGCAACGAAAAACTGTTTTTT. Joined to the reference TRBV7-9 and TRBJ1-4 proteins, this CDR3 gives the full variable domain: DTGVSQNPRHKITKRGQNVTFRCDPISEHNRLYWYRQTLGQGPEFLTYFQNEAQLEKSRLLSDRFSAERPKGSFSTLEIQRTEQGDSAMYLCASLDRGGNEKLFFGSGTQLSVL.